This T cell receptor (beta chain) appears in the sequencing data of a study of T-cell memory formation after mild COVID-19. From the 5' RACE reads, TCRdb called clonotypes with MiXCR, one entry per CDR3 protein. In the table there are some 190,000 distinct CDR3 sequences, about 16% of which are singletons. A few counts support this clonotype. The germline V and J ends were trimmed by 1 base and 9 bases, with 16 bases remaining between them. CDR1 and CDR2 (germline): KGHSH, LQKENI. The CDR3 covers 15 residues. The receptor comes from an adult woman who had mild COVID-19 (a few samples of this study predate the infection). Cell type and time point are not known. V and J are TRBV18 and TRBJ2-4; TRBD1 might be the D (6 bases). Material: PBMCs or a T cell subset sorted from them (not recorded which). The DNA of the CDR3 is TGTGCCAGCTCACCACAAGCGACAGGACCTAGCATTCAGTACTTC. This sequence encodes CASSPQATGPSIQYF.